One and the same sample provided the 29 T cell receptor beta chains below, sequenced in a study of T cell repertoires in cytomegalovirus infection (dated by TCRdb to the late 2010s). The reads were generated on an Illumina HiSeq 1500. The public sequencing data were trimmed at Q25 with fastp and processed into clonotypes with MiXCR by TCRdb, which kept only in-frame beta chains. Rows with a matching CDR3 protein are joined into one entry that keeps the most common DNA and genes. The sample table shows approximately 120,000 distinct CDR3 sequences, and around 28% are seen once. The ten largest clonotypes hold about 81% of the sample. Per the publication, the treatment or condition label means: in vitro stimulation with specific CMV peptide epitopes to enrich CMV-specific T cells. No antigen has been assigned to these receptors. Here the sequenced sample was CD8+ T cells from cultured PBMCs, taken from culture after CMV antigen stimulation. Receptor source: a human donor in good health (CMV status not recorded). Some clones in this sample may be carry-over from other donors' samples.

This clonotype was picked up a small number of times. The gene calls are TRBV20-1 and TRBJ1-1, with D possibly matching TRBD1 (5 bases). Trimming left V 6 bases short and J 7 bases short, with 18 bases between. The length of the CDR3 is 13 residues. Germline CDR1 reads DFQATT; CDR2 reads SNEGSKA (reference sequence). CDR3 sequence: CSASEITGGEAFF. In DNA, the CDR3 is TGCAGTGCCTCCGAAATTACAGGTGGTGAAGCTTTCTTT.

The V and J genes are TRBV12-3 or TRBV12-4 and TRBJ2-5; TRBD1 or TRBD2 may be the D gene (5 bases each). CDR3 length equals 16 residues. Trimming took off 8 bases at V and 3 bases at J, with 22 bases between the two ends. In nucleotides, the CDR3 is TGTGCCAGCGGGGGAAATAGAGCCGGACACGAAGAGACCCAGTACTTC. Encoded protein: CASGGNRAGHEETQYF.

V usage is TRBV7-8 and J usage is TRBJ2-2, with TRBD1 identical over 9 bases. The CDR3 is 17 residues long. CDR1 and CDR2 (germline): SGHVS, FQNEAQ. V trimming: 0 bases; J trimming: 6 bases; junction bases outside the gene matches: 8. The CDR3 loop reads CASSLARGQGIPGELFF. The CDR3 DNA is TGTGCCAGCAGCTTAGCGCGGGGACAGGGTATCCCCGGGGAGCTGTTTTTT. Combining the CDR3 with reference TRBV7-8 and TRBJ2-2 gives the whole variable domain GAGVSQSPRYKVAKRGQDVALRCDPISGHVSLFWYQQALGQGPEFLTYFQNEAQLDKSGLPSDRFFAERPEGSVSTLKIQRTQQEDSAVYLCASSLARGQGIPGELFFGEGSRLTVL.

The V gene is TRBV15, the J gene TRBJ1-5; possibly TRBD1 for D (5 bases). The CDR3 loop spans 14 amino acids. The V end lost 5 bases, the J end lost 2 bases, and 10 bases lay between the germline ends. Germline V lookup: CDR1 LNHNV, CDR2 YYDKDF (reference sequence). CDR3 loop: CATSAGLGNQPQHF. For the CDR3, the DNA is TGTGCCACCAGCGCAGGGTTGGGCAATCAGCCCCAGCATTTT.

DNA of the CDR3: TGTGCCAGCAGCTTTACAGAGAATCAGCCCCAGCATTTT. As protein: CASSFTENQPQHF. The chain is built from TRBV7-3 and TRBJ1-5; D call uncertain. Trimming removed 3 bases from V and 4 bases from J, with 7 bases in between. CDR3 size: 13 residues. Germline-derived CDR1 and CDR2 are SGHTA and FQGTGA.

The chain joins TRBV7-8 to TRBJ2-7; D may correspond to TRBD1 or TRBD2 (6 bases each). CDR3 length: 11 amino acids. Trimming stripped 9 bases from V and 7 bases from J, with 13 bases between. Per the germline V gene, CDR1 is SGHVS and CDR2 is FQNEAQ. CDR3 amino acids: CASRGGQEQYF. As DNA, the CDR3 is TGTGCCAGTAGAGGGGGGCAGGAGCAGTACTTC.

The gene calls are TRBV3-1 and TRBJ2-5; TRBD2 is a possible D gene (6 bases). Deletions cut 6 bases from V and 1 base from J, with 12 bases between. The CDR3 totals 14 residues. CDR1 is LGHDT and CDR2 is YNNKEL in the germline V gene (reference sequence). For the CDR3, the DNA is TGTGCCAGCAGTCAACTCGGGGGCCAAGAGACCCAGTACTTC. Translation: CASSQLGGQETQYF.

This clonotype was observed at least ten times. The V and J genes are TRBV7-2 and TRBJ2-7; 9 bases align to TRBD2. CDR1 and CDR2 from the germline V gene are SGHTA and FQGNSA. This CDR3 comprises 19 residues. Trimming at V came to 5 bases and at J to 0 bases, leaving 17 bases not matched to a gene. In DNA, the CDR3 is TGTGCCAGCAGCACCGCCCCAGCGGGGGGAAACCCCTACTCCTACGAGCAGTACTTC. This encodes CASSTAPAGGNPYSYEQYF.

This clonotype has a handful of counts. This chain uses TRBV20-1 with TRBJ2-7; D may be TRBD1 (6 bases). Germline CDR1 reads DFQATT; CDR2 reads SNEGSKA (reference sequence). This CDR3 has 16 residues. V was shortened by 5 bases and J by 4 bases, with 24 bases between the two germline ends. CDR3 nucleotide sequence: TGCAGTGCTCCCCCGTGGACAGCAGCCTTACATTACGAGCAGTACTTC. Translation gives CSAPPWTAALHYEQYF.

This chain uses TRBV28 with TRBJ1-2, with 7 bases matching TRBD1. In germline, CDR1 is MDHEN, CDR2 SYDVKM. CDR3 length: 15 residues. The V segment lost 5 bases and the J segment 0 bases; nucleotides outside the gene matches: 6. The DNA for the CDR3 is TGTGCCAGCAGTGCCCGACAGGGATCTAACTATGGCTACACCTTC. This translates into CASSARQGSNYGYTF.

This clonotype appeared a few times. The chain joins TRBV2 to TRBJ2-3, with 7 nucleotides matching TRBD2. The CDR3 totals 18 residues. CDR1 and CDR2 (germline): SNHLY, FYNNEI. V lost 4 bases to trimming and J lost 0 bases; unmatched junction nucleotides: 13. CDR3 loop: CASSGPDERGISTDTQYF. CDR3 DNA sequence: TGTGCCAGCAGTGGACCCGACGAGCGGGGTATTAGCACAGATACGCAGTATTTT.

There are a few counts of this clonotype. The rearrangement links TRBV12-3 or TRBV12-4 to TRBJ1-1, with D unclear. The CDR3 covers 12 residues. V shed 6 bases and J shed 5 bases, with 10 bases lying between them. The CDR3 here is CASSPLGTEAFF. The CDR3 DNA reads as TGTGCCAGCAGCCCTCTCGGAACTGAAGCTTTCTTT.

This chain links TRBV7-9 with TRBJ2-5; 10 positions match TRBD2. The CDR3 totals 14 residues. V was clipped by 4 bases and J by 3 bases; unmatched bases: 2. Per the germline V gene, CDR1 is SEHNR and CDR2 is FQNEAQ (reference sequence). CDR3 sequence reads: CASSSLAGEETQYF. CDR3 nucleotide sequence: TGTGCCAGCAGCTCCCTAGCGGGGGAAGAGACCCAGTACTTC.

The chain carries TRBV5-1 and TRBJ2-5; possibly TRBD2 for D (5 bases). The V gene lost 0 bases and the J gene lost 5 bases, with 14 bases spanning the gap. The CDR3 loop spans 15 amino acids. The germline gives CDR1 SGHRS, CDR2 YFSETQ. The CDR3 loop reads CASSLAGRHGETQYF. In DNA form, the CDR3 reads TGCGCCAGCAGCTTGGCTGGGAGACATGGGGAGACCCAGTACTTC.

This clonotype showed up just a few times. The chain has TRBV18 and TRBJ2-7; D is ambiguous. V gave up 2 bases and J gave up 3 bases, with 17 bases separating them. The CDR3 sequence is 16 residues long. CDR1 and CDR2 (germline): KGHSH, LQKENI. The CDR3 sequence: CASSPVPSGPDYEQYF. In DNA form, the CDR3 reads TGTGCCAGCTCACCAGTTCCTTCAGGCCCCGACTACGAGCAGTACTTC.

This clonotype appeared a few times. V gene TRBV7-6 combines with J gene TRBJ1-5; D gene ambiguous. Trimming left V 4 bases short and J 3 bases short, with 16 bases between. The CDR3 runs 16 residues. CDR1 is SGHVS and CDR2 is FNYEAQ in the germline V gene. The CDR3 region is CASSSFGNRDNQPQHF. The DNA of the CDR3 is TGTGCCAGCAGCTCTTTCGGGAATCGGGACAATCAGCCCCAGCATTTT.

The chain combines TRBV5-6 with TRBJ1-1, with 8 bases fitting TRBD1. CDR1 and CDR2 from the germline V gene are SGHDT and YYEEEE. Unmatched junction bases numbered 6, after V lost 3 bases and J lost 8 bases. The CDR3 runs to 13 residues. The CDR3 DNA follows: TGTGCCAGCAGCTCCGGACAGGGTGCGGAAGCTTTCTTT. Translation: CASSSGQGAEAFF.

Sample share makes this clonotype medium-sized. V gene TRBV7-2 combines with J gene TRBJ1-1, with no clear D. Germline loops: CDR1 SGHTA, CDR2 FQGNSA. CDR3 length equals 15 residues. V was cut by 1 base and J by 1 base, with 10 bases left in between. Here the CDR3 reads CASSLGGGRNTEAFF. The CDR3 bases are TGTGCCAGCAGCTTAGGAGGCGGGAGGAACACTGAAGCTTTCTTT.

The gene calls are TRBV6-6 and TRBJ1-5; 8 nucleotides align to TRBD1. The V segment lost 6 bases and the J segment 6 bases; nucleotides outside the gene matches: 7. This CDR3 has 14 residues. From germline, CDR1 is MNHNY and CDR2 SVGAGI (reference sequence). CDR3 amino acids: CASRTTGEGQPQHF. Written as DNA, the CDR3 is TGTGCCAGCAGAACGACAGGGGAAGGTCAGCCCCAGCATTTT.

The V gene is TRBV6-5, the J gene TRBJ1-5; D remains ambiguous. The germline V and J ends were trimmed by 7 bases and 6 bases, with 13 bases remaining between them. Germline assignment: CDR1 MNHEY and CDR2 SVGAGI. This CDR3 has 13 amino acids. As DNA, the CDR3 is TGTGCCAGCAAGGAGGGATCGGGTCAGCCCCAGCATTTT. Its protein product is CASKEGSGQPQHF.

The chain combines TRBV7-8 with TRBJ2-3, with D unresolved. Per the germline V gene, CDR1 is SGHVS and CDR2 is FQNEAQ. Between the trimmed V and J ends, which lost 0 bases and 10 bases, there was a span of 11 bases. The CDR3 consists of 13 residues. The CDR3 is CASSLALRPAQYF. CDR3 in DNA: TGTGCCAGCAGCTTAGCGCTCAGGCCGGCGCAGTATTTT.

J is TRBJ2-2 and V is TRBV5-6; tentative D call: TRBD1 (6 bases). CDR1 is SGHDT and CDR2 is YYEEEE in the germline V gene. The ends were cut back, 3 bases at V and 3 bases at J, with 18 bases in the middle. The CDR3 is 17 amino acids. The DNA for the CDR3 is TGTGCCAGCAGCTCATCAGGGGCGGGCCTCTACACCGGGGAGCTGTTTTTT. Its protein product is CASSSSGAGLYTGELFF.

This clonotype came up a few times. The rearrangement joins TRBV12-3 or TRBV12-4 to TRBJ2-7; the D gene could be TRBD1 or TRBD2 (5 bases each). This CDR3 is built from 12 residues. The V end lost 3 bases, the J end lost 5 bases, and 8 bases lay between the germline ends. This chain's CDR3 is CASSFGGDEQYF. In DNA form, the CDR3 reads TGTGCCAGCAGTTTTGGGGGAGACGAGCAGTACTTC.

This clonotype has more than one count but fewer than ten. The V and J genes are TRBV29-1 and TRBJ2-1; D is uncertain. The CDR3 covers 12 residues. With 4 bases removed from V and 6 bases from J, the gap between germline ends came to 10 bases. CDR1 is SQVTM and CDR2 is ANQGSEA in the germline V gene. The CDR3 sequence is CSVGKGSNEQFF. As DNA, the CDR3 is TGCAGCGTTGGCAAGGGAAGCAATGAGCAGTTCTTC.

This clonotype occurred a few times. The chain employs TRBV7-9 and TRBJ2-2; D is unresolved. Germline assignment: CDR1 SEHNR and CDR2 FQNEAQ (reference sequence). V lost 3 bases and J lost 6, with 11 bases in between. This CDR3 has 14 residues. CDR3: CASSFPGSPGELFF. CDR3 DNA: TGTGCCAGCAGCTTCCCGGGCTCCCCCGGGGAGCTGTTTTTT.

The chain combines TRBV28 with TRBJ1-2; no definite D call. Germline CDR1 is MDHEN and CDR2 is SYDVKM. The CDR3 consists of 8 residues. Trimming stripped 10 bases from V and 8 bases from J, with 5 bases between. Written as DNA, the CDR3 is TGTGCCACCTCCGGCTACACCTTC. This translates into CATSGYTF.

This clonotype was detected ten times or more. This chain uses TRBV5-6 with TRBJ1-5; unclear D gene. Germline loops: CDR1 SGHDT, CDR2 YYEEEE. This CDR3 has 15 residues. Trimming took off 4 bases at V and 7 bases at J, with 18 bases between the two ends. The CDR3 DNA reads as TGTGCCAGCAGCCCCTGGCAGTCAACGAAGCAGCCCCAGCATTTT. The encoded protein is CASSPWQSTKQPQHF.

On this clonotype: This may be a read error, as it is one base from a much larger clone. This chain links TRBV6-1 with TRBJ1-1; D gene unclear. CDR1 is MNHNS and CDR2 is SASEGT in the germline V gene. The CDR3 spans 16 residues. CDR3 amino acids: CGSSEGGNRMNTEAFF. CDR3 DNA: TGTGGCAGCAGTGAGGGAGGAAACCGTATGAACACTGAAGCTTTCTTT.

The rearrangement uses TRBV28 and TRBJ1-6; D is unclear. The germline gives CDR1 MDHEN, CDR2 SYDVKM. V was cut by 5 bases and J by 3 bases, with 17 bases left in between. This CDR3 spans 17 amino acids. The CDR3 region has the DNA TGTGCCAGCAGTGAGGTAGCAGGAGGTCTCTATAATTCACCCCTCCACTTT. Translation gives CASSEVAGGLYNSPLHF.